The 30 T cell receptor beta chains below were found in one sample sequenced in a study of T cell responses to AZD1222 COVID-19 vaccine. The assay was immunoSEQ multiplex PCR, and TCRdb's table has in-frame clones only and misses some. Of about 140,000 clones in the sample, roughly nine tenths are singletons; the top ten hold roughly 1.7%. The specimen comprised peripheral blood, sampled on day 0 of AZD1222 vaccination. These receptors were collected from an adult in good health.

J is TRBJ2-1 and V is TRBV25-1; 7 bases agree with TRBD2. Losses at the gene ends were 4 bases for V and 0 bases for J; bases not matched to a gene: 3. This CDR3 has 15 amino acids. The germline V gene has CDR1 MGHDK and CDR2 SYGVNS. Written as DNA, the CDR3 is TGTGCCAGCAGTGTACCGGGGGGCTCCTACAATGAGCAGTTCTTC. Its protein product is CASSVPGGSYNEQFF.

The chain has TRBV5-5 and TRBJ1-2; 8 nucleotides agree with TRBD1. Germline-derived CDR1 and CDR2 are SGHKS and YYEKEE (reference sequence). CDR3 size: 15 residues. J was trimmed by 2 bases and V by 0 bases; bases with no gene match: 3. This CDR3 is CASSLGTGLNYGYTF. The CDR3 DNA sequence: TGTGCCAGCAGCTTGGGGACAGGGTTAAACTATGGCTACACCTTC.

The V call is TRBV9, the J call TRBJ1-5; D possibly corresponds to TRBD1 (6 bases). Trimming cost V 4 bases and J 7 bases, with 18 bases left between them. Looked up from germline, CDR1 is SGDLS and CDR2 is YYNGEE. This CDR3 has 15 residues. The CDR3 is CASSPWGGQGQPQHF. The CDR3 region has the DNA TGTGCCAGCAGCCCCTGGGGGGGGCAAGGGCAGCCCCAGCATTTT.

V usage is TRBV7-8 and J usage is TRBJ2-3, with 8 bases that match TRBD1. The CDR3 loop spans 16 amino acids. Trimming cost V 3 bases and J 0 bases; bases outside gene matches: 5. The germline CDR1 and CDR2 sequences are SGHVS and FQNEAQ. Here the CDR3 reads CASSFDRGPSTDTQYF. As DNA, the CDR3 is TGTGCCAGCAGCTTTGACAGGGGACCTAGCACAGATACGCAGTATTTT.

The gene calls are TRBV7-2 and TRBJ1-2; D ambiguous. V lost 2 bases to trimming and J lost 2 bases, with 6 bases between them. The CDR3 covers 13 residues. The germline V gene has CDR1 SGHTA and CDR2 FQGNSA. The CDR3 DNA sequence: TGTGCCAGCAGCTTATCACGGAACTATGGCTACACCTTC. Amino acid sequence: CASSLSRNYGYTF.

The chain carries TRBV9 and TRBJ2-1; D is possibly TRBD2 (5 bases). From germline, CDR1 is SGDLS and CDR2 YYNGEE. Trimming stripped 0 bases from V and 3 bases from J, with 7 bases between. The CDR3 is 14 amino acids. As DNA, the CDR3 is TGTGCCAGCAGCGTAGGTGGGAGCTACAATGAGCAGTTCTTC. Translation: CASSVGGSYNEQFF. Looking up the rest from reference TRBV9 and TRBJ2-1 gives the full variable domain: DSGVTQTPKHLITATGQRVTLRCSPRSGDLSVYWYQQSLDQGLQFLIQYYNGEERAKGNILERFSAQQFPDLHSELNLSSLELGDSALYFCASSVGGSYNEQFFGPGTRLTVL.

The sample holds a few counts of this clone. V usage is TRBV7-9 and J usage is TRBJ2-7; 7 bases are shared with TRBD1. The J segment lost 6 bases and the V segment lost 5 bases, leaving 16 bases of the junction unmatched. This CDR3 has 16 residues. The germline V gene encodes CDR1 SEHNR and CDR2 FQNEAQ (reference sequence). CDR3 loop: CASSQRYDRDLREQYF. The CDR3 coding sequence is TGTGCCAGCAGCCAGCGATATGACAGGGATCTTCGCGAGCAGTACTTC. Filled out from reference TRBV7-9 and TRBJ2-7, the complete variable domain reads DTGVSQNPRHKITKRGQNVTFRCDPISEHNRLYWYRQTLGQGPEFLTYFQNEAQLEKSRLLSDRFSAERPKGSFSTLEIQRTEQGDSAMYLCASSQRYDRDLREQYFGPGTRLTVT.

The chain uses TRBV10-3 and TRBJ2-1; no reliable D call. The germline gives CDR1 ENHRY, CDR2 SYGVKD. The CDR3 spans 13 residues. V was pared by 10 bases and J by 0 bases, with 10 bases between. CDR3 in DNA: TGTGCCACAACAGCCAGCTCCTACAATGAGCAGTTCTTC. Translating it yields CATTASSYNEQFF.

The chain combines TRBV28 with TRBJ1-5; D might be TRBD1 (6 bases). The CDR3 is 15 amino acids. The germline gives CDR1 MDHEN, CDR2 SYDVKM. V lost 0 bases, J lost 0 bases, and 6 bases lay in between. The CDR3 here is CASSLWTGSNQPQHF. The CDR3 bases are TGTGCCAGCAGTTTATGGACAGGTAGCAATCAGCCCCAGCATTTT.

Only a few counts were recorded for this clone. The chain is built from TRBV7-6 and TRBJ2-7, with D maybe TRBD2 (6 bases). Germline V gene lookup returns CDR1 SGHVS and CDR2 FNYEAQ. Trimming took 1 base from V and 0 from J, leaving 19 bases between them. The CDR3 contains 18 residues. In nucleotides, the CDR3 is TGTGCCAGCAGCTTAGGTCGGCGGCGGGGCCTTCGCTCCTACGAGCAGTACTTC. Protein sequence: CASSLGRRRGLRSYEQYF.

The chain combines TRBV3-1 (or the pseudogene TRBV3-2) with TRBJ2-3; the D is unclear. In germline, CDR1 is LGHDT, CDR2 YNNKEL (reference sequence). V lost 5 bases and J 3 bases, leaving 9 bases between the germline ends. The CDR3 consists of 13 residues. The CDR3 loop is CASSGPITDTQYF. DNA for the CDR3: TGTGCCAGCAGCGGCCCCATAACAGATACGCAGTATTTT.

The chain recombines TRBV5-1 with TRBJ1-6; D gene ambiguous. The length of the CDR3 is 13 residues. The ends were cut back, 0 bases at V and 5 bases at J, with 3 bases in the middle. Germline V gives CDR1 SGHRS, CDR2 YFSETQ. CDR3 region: CASSLGDNSPLHF. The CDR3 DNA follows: TGCGCCAGCAGCTTGGGGGATAATTCACCCCTCCACTTT.

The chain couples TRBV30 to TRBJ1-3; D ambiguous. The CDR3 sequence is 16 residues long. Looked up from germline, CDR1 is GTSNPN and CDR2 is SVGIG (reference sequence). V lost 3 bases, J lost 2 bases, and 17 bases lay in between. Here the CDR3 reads CAWRAPGASAGNTIYF. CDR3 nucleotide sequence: TGTGCCTGGAGGGCTCCGGGAGCCTCCGCTGGAAACACCATATATTTT.

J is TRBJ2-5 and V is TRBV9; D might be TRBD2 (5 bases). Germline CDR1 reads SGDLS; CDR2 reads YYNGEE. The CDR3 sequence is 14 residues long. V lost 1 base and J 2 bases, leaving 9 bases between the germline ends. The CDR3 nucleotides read TGTGCCAGCAGCGTAACGGGAACTCAAGAGACCCAGTACTTC. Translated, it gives CASSVTGTQETQYF.

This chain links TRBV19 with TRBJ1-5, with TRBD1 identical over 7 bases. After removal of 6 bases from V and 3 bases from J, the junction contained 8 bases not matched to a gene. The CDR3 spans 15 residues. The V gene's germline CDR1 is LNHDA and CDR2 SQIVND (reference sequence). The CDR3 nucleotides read TGTGCCAGTAGCCAGACAGGGCTCCACAATCAGCCCCAGCATTTT. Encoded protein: CASSQTGLHNQPQHF.

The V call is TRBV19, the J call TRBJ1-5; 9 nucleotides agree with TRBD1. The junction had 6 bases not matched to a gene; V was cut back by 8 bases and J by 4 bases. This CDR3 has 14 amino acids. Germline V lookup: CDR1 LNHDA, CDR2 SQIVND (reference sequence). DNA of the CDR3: TGTGCCAGTTCTCGGGACAGGGAAAATCAGCCCCAGCATTTT. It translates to CASSRDRENQPQHF.

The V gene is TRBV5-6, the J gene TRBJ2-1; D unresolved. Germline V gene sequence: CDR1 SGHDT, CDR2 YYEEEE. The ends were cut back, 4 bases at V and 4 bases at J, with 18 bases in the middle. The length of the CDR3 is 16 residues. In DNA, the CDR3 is TGTGCCAGCAGCGACCGTGATAGTGGGTTATACAATGAGCAGTTCTTC. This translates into CASSDRDSGLYNEQFF.

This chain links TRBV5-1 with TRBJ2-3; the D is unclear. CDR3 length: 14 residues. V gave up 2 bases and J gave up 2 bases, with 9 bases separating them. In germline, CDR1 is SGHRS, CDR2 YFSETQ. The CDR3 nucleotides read TGCGCCAGCAGCTTCTCATTTGTCACAGATACGCAGTATTTT. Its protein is CASSFSFVTDTQYF.

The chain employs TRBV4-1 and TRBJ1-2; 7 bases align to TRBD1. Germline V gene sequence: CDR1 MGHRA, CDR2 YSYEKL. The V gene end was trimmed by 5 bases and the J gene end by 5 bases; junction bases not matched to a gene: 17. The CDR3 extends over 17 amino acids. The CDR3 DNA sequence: TGCGCCAGCAGCAAAATCGGACAGGCGGGGTCGGTATATGGCTACACCTTC. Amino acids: CASSKIGQAGSVYGYTF.

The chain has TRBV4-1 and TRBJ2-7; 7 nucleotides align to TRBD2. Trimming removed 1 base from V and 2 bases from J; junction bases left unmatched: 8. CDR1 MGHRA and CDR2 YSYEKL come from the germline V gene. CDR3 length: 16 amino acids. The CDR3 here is CASSQGVAGGTYEQYF. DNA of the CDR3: TGCGCCAGCAGCCAAGGGGTAGCGGGTGGGACCTACGAGCAGTACTTC.

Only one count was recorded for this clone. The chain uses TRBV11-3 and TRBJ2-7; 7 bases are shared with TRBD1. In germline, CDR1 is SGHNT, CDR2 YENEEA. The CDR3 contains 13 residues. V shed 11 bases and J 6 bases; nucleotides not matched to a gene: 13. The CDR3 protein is CAVSPRTGSEQYF. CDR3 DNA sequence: TGTGCCGTATCCCCGAGGACAGGTAGCGAGCAGTACTTC.

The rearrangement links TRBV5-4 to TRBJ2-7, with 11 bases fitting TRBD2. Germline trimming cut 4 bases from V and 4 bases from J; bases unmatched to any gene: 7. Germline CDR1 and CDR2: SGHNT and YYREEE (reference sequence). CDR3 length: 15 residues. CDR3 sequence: CASSLGGTSGYEQYF. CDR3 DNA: TGTGCCAGCAGCCTAGGGGGGACTAGCGGTTACGAGCAGTACTTC.

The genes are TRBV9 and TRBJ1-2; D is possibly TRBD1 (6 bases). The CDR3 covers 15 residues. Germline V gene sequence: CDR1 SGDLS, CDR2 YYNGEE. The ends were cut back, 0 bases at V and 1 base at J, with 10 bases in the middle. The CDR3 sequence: CASSVETGYNYGYTF. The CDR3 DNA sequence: TGTGCCAGCAGCGTAGAGACAGGATATAACTATGGCTACACCTTC.

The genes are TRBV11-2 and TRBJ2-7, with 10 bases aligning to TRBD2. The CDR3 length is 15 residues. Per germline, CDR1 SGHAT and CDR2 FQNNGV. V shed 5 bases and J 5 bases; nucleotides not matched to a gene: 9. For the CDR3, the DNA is TGTGCCAGCAGCCAGTTGCTAGCGGGGGTAAACGAGCAGTACTTC. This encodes CASSQLLAGVNEQYF.

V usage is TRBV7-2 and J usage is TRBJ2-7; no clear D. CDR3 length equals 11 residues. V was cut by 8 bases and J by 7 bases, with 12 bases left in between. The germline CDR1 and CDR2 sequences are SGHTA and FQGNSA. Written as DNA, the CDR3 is TGTGCCAGCGGTCGGACCTGGGAGCAGTACTTC. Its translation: CASGRTWEQYF. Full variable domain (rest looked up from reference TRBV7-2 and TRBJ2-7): GAGVSQSPSNKVTEKGKDVELRCDPISGHTALYWYRQSLGQGLEFLIYFQGNSAPDKSGLPSDRFSAERTGGSVSTLTIQRTQQEDSAVYLCASGRTWEQYFGPGTRLTVT.

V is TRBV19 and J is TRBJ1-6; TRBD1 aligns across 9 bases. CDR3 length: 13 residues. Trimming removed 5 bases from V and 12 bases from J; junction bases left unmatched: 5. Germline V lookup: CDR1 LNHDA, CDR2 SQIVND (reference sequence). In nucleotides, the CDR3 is TGTGCCAGTAGTCGGGACAGGGCGAAACCCCTCCACTTT. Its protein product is CASSRDRAKPLHF.

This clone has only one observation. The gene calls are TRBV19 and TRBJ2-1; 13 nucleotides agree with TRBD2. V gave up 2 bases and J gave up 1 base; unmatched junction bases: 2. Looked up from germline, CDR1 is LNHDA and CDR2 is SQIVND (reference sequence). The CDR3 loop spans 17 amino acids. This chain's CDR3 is CASSILLAGGSYNEQFF. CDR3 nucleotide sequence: TGTGCCAGTAGTATACTACTAGCGGGAGGGTCCTACAATGAGCAGTTCTTC.

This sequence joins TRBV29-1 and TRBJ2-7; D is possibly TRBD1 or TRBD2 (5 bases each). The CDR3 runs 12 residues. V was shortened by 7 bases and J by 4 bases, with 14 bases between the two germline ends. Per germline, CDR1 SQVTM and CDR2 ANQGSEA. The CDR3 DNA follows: TGCAGCGCCGGGACGGCGCGATACGAGCAGTACTTC. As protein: CSAGTARYEQYF.

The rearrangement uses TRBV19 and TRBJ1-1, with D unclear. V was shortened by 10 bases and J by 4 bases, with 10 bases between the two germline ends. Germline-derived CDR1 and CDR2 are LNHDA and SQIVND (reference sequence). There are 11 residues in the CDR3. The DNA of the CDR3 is TGTGCCACTTTCGTGGGCACTGAAGCTTTCTTT. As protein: CATFVGTEAFF.

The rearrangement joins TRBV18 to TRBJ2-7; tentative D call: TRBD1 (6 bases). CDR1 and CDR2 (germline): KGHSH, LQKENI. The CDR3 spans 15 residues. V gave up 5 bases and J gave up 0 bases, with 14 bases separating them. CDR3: CASSRRDTLSYEQYF. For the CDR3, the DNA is TGTGCCAGCTCAAGACGGGACACTCTCTCCTACGAGCAGTACTTC.